This TCR beta chain was identified in a study of CXCR3-negative and CXCR3-positive naive CD8 T cells. Across the whole study: Total TRB output reached 110 million to 150 million reads, about 1.5 +/- 0.3 million per library.

This CDR3 region has 14 residues. CDR1 is SGHNT, CDR2 YENEEA, per germline. Libraries of TRB cDNA were made by 5' RACE and carried UMIs. TCRdb reprocessed the 5' RACE reads; each CDR3 protein has one entry and no DNA is given. This sample's clone table lists over 70,000 distinct CDR3 sequences. Study-level points and caveats: It was found that naive subsets had comparable surface CD5, and TCR strength was inferred from TRB CDR3 properties.

Naive CD8+ T cells displayed a CD45RO-CCR7+CD27+CD95- phenotype. A remark on this clonotype: The antigen is unknown.

The sample consisted of naive CXCR3- CD8+ T cells from blood. Subset here: CD45RO-CCR7+CD27+CD95- naive CD8+ T cells lacking CXCR3 (TNR3-). The chain is built from TRBV11-3 and TRBJ2-7; TCRdb designates TRBD2, a call that cannot be tested without DNA. The TCR originated in a human donor in good health. Some clones in this sample may be carry-over from other donors' samples. CDR3 protein: CASSLGWTSSEQYF. The full variable domain, completed using reference TRBV11-3 and TRBJ2-7, is EAGVVQSPRYKIIEKKQPVAFWCNPISGHNTLYWYLQNLGQGPELLIRYENEEAVDDSQLPKDRFSAERLKGVDSTLKIQPAELGDSAVYLCASSLGWTSSEQYFGPGTRLTVT.